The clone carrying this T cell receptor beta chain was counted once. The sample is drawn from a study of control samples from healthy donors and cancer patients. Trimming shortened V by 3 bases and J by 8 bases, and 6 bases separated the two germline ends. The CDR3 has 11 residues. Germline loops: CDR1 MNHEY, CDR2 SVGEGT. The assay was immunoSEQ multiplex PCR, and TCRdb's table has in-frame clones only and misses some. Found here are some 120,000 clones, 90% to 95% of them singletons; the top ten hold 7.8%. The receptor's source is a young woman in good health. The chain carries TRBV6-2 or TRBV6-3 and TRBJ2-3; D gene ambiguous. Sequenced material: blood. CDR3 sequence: CASSYRVTQYF. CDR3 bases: TGTGCCAGCAGTTATAGGGTTACGCAGTATTTT.